Each of the 15 T cell receptor beta chains below was sequenced from the same sample in a study of cytomegalovirus exposure and HLA in healthy donors. The PCR had 60 Vbeta and 13 Jbeta primers. Only in-frame clones appear in the TCRdb table, and some are missing; sequencing was by immunoSEQ multiplex PCR. The sample has 150,000 or so clones; less than 75% are singletons. The specimen was PBMCs. Receptors were obtained from a girl between 5 and 17 years old in good health and CMV-seronegative.

This chain joins TRBV6-1 and TRBJ1-1, with 7 positions matching TRBD1. The CDR3 length is 10 residues. The V gene's germline CDR1 is MNHNS and CDR2 SASEGT. The CDR3 nucleotides read TGTTCTCCCCGGGACAGACACCGGTTCTTT. Its protein product is CSPRDRHRFF.

The J gene is TRBJ1-2, the V gene TRBV19; 12 bases are shared with TRBD1. J was trimmed by 7 bases and V by 1 base; bases with no gene match: 4. The CDR3 contains 15 residues. Germline CDR1 is LNHDA and CDR2 is SQIVND (reference sequence). CDR3 loop: CASSIGGTGGFGYTF. CDR3 nucleotide sequence: TGTGCCAGTAGTATAGGAGGGACAGGGGGCTTTGGCTACACCTTC.

The V and J genes are TRBV11-2 and TRBJ1-2; 7 bases match TRBD1. Per the germline V gene, CDR1 is SGHAT and CDR2 is FQNNGV. The CDR3 is 15 amino acids. The V segment lost 4 bases and the J segment 4 bases; nucleotides outside the gene matches: 9. The CDR3 sequence: CASSSQGSFAYGYTF. CDR3 bases: TGTGCCAGCAGCTCACAGGGGAGCTTTGCCTATGGCTACACCTTC.

This clone has a handful of counts. This rearrangement joins TRBV15 to TRBJ1-3; D is unclear. The V gene's germline CDR1 is LNHNV and CDR2 YYDKDF (reference sequence). Trimming took off 0 bases at V and 0 bases at J, with 12 bases between the two ends. The CDR3 totals 17 residues. CDR3 loop: CATSRDRGGNSGNTIYF. DNA for the CDR3: TGTGCCACCAGCAGAGATCGCGGCGGCAACTCTGGAAACACCATATATTTT.

A single count supports this clone. This chain joins TRBV11-3 and TRBJ2-3, with 7 bases aligning to TRBD1. This CDR3 contains 13 residues. The germline V gene encodes CDR1 SGHNT and CDR2 YENEEA. V dropped 8 bases and J dropped 5; count of bases not matched to a gene: 7. CDR3 DNA sequence: TGTGCCAGCTCCCAGGGGGTCGGAGATACGCAGTATTTT. Amino acids: CASSQGVGDTQYF. Variable domain in full (rest from reference TRBV11-3 and TRBJ2-3): EAGVVQSPRYKIIEKKQPVAFWCNPISGHNTLYWYLQNLGQGPELLIRYENEEAVDDSQLPKDRFSAERLKGVDSTLKIQPAELGDSAVYLCASSQGVGDTQYFGPGTRLTVL.

The chain couples TRBV7-3 to TRBJ2-5; D may be TRBD2 (5 bases). The germline V gene has CDR1 SGHTA and CDR2 FQGTGA. CDR3 length: 13 amino acids. V lost 6 bases to trimming and J lost 5 bases, with 13 bases between them. CDR3 coding DNA: TGTGCCAGCAGTCGGACTCCTGTGGAGACCCAGTACTTC. It encodes CASSRTPVETQYF.

This clone was seen a few times. The chain joins TRBV2 to TRBJ2-6; weak D call: TRBD2 (5 bases). The ends were cut back, 7 bases at V and 2 bases at J, with 6 bases in the middle. This CDR3 comprises 13 residues. CDR1 SNHLY and CDR2 FYNNEI come from the germline V gene. This CDR3 is CASIGAGANVLTF. CDR3 sequence (DNA): TGTGCCAGCATCGGGGCTGGGGCCAACGTCCTGACTTTC.

The V call is TRBV18, the J call TRBJ2-3; D call uncertain. This CDR3 has 16 residues. Trimming cost V 6 bases and J 4 bases, with 20 bases left between them. CDR1 is KGHSH, CDR2 LQKENI, per germline. The chain's CDR3 is CASSGPEATSADTQYF. The CDR3 DNA reads TGTGCCAGCTCTGGCCCAGAGGCCACGAGCGCAGATACGCAGTATTTT.

This clone turned up a few times. The chain's CDR3 is CASSAGLARAQYF. CDR3 coding DNA: TGTGCCAGCAGCGCCGGACTAGCACGGGCGCAGTATTTT. J is TRBJ2-3 and V is TRBV9; 8 bases align to TRBD2. Germline-derived CDR1 and CDR2 are SGDLS and YYNGEE. This CDR3 is 13 amino acids long. V lost 3 bases to trimming and J lost 10 bases; unmatched junction nucleotides: 7. Together with reference TRBV9 and TRBJ2-3, the CDR3 gives the full variable domain: DSGVTQTPKHLITATGQRVTLRCSPRSGDLSVYWYQQSLDQGLQFLIQYYNGEERAKGNILERFSAQQFPDLHSELNLSSLELGDSALYFCASSAGLARAQYFGPGTRLTVL.

A few counts support this clone. The CDR3 loop reads CASSRKDQGTDTQYF. CDR3 sequence (DNA): TGTGCCAGCAGCCGAAAGGACCAGGGGACAGATACGCAGTATTTT. The chain uses TRBV5-4 and TRBJ2-3; TRBD1 might be the D (6 bases). V was pared by 4 bases and J by 3 bases, with 15 bases between. This CDR3 region has 15 residues. Per the germline V gene, CDR1 is SGHNT and CDR2 is YYREEE (reference sequence).

This clone occurred once. The CDR3 bases are TGTGCCAGCAGCGTGGACAGGGACAGGGGGCAATATGGCTACACCTTC. Translating gives CASSVDRDRGQYGYTF. This sequence joins TRBV9 and TRBJ1-2, with 12 bases identical to TRBD1. Germline CDR1 is SGDLS and CDR2 is YYNGEE. This CDR3 is 16 amino acids long. Trimming removed 2 bases from V and 5 bases from J; junction bases left unmatched: 7.

Concerning this clone: One junction end disagrees with the germline gene, perhaps due to a read error. V gene TRBV7-9 combines with J gene TRBJ1-6; D ambiguous. CDR3 length: 17 amino acids. Germline assignment: CDR1 SEHNR and CDR2 FQNEAQ (reference sequence). The CDR3 loop reads CAGSSEPGVAANSPLHF. The CDR3 DNA sequence: TGTGCCGGCAGCTCCGAGCCGGGTGTAGCAGCTAATTCACCCCTCCACTTT. The full variable domain, with the rest looked up from reference TRBV7-9 and TRBJ1-6, is DTGVSQNPRHKITKRGQNVTFRCDPISEHNRLYWYRQTLGQGPEFLTYFQNEAQLEKSRLLSDRFSAERPKGSFSTLEIQRTEQGDSAMYLCAGSSEPGVAANSPLHFGNGTRLTVT.

The chain joins TRBV7-9 to TRBJ1-1; 9 bases line up with TRBD1. The CDR3 totals 14 residues. Trimming at V came to 5 bases and at J to 3 bases, leaving 4 bases not matched to a gene. Germline V gene sequence: CDR1 SEHNR, CDR2 FQNEAQ (reference sequence). This CDR3 is CASSGGQGDTEAFF. The CDR3 nucleotides are TGTGCCAGCAGCGGGGGACAGGGCGACACTGAAGCTTTCTTT.

The V and J genes are TRBV5-1 and TRBJ2-3; TRBD2 matches at 11 bases. Per the germline V gene, CDR1 is SGHRS and CDR2 is YFSETQ. The trim removed 10 bases at V and 3 bases at J, leaving 4 bases unmatched. CDR3 length: 13 residues. CDR3 region: CASGLAETDTQYF. The CDR3 DNA follows: TGCGCCTCGGGACTAGCGGAAACAGATACGCAGTATTTT.

The chain couples TRBV5-1 to TRBJ1-5; the match to TRBD1 covers 7 bases. The V segment lost 0 bases and the J segment 13 bases; nucleotides outside the gene matches: 7. Germline CDR1 reads SGHRS; CDR2 reads YFSETQ. There are 13 residues in the CDR3. CDR3 sequence (DNA): TGCGCCAGCAGCTTGGGGGGACAGTCCCGACAGCATTTT. Its protein product is CASSLGGQSRQHF.